This T cell receptor beta chain was sequenced during a study of vaccination and CD4 T cells after COVID-19. Study information: Convalescent cases consisted of six males and four females, of whom two were Hispanic. Sampling that followed vaccination took place a median around 71 days after dose two, within a range of 14 to 241.

Relative to its sample, this clonotype is medium-sized. Its target is unknown. As for treatment: roughly 11-day PBMC culture with coronavirus spike peptide pools or control peptides (ViraFEST assay). Once cultured less than 11 days, CD4+ T cells underwent isolation by negative selection. CDR1 and CDR2 from the germline V gene are DFQATT and SNEGSKA (reference sequence). This CDR3 spans 11 amino acids. The V gene lost 3 bases and the J gene lost 6 bases, with 6 bases spanning the gap. Cultured CD4+ T-cell DNA underwent Oncomine TCR Beta short-read sequencing. TCRdb recomputed calls from the PCR reads with MiXCR, one row per CDR3 protein. The sample shows 7,500 to 10,000 distinct CDR3 sequences, 15% to 25% of them seen only once.

Material: CD4+ T cells from blood, cultured in vitro, obtained after SARS-CoV-2 vaccination. The origin of this receptor is a human donor who had recovered from COVID-19. The V and J genes are TRBV20-1 and TRBJ1-5; D is possibly TRBD1 (5 bases). CDR3 region: CSASQGQPQHF. The CDR3 DNA follows: TGCAGTGCTAGTCAGGGTCAGCCCCAGCATTTT.